The present T cell receptor (beta chain) was sequenced within a study of identical twins. Study-wide results and limits: Clonotypes of the beta chain that were abundant in cord blood carried fewer insertions (memory repertoires showed none). Twin sharing of out-of-frame TCR alpha was underestimated by models in monozygotic pairs.

This clonotype appeared a few times. Its antigen is currently unknown. Via MiXCR, TCRdb re-called the 5' RACE reads, giving one row per CDR3 protein. Of some 320,000 distinct CDR3 sequences listed, about 12% were seen once; the top ten hold around 6.9%. V was trimmed by 3 bases and J by 10 bases, leaving 10 bases between them. The CDR3 spans 12 residues. In addition, the sample was reused for a study of yellow fever vaccine responses in identical twins. That work states: Twins' vaccine T cell responses were reported to seem partly convergent and partly personalized.

The chain is built from TRBV12-3 or TRBV12-4 and TRBJ2-1, with D unresolved. The material sequenced was CD8+ T cells sorted from blood. This clonotype originated in a woman younger than 30 in good health. The CDR3 spells CASSFSGYEQFF. The CDR3 DNA follows: TGTGCCAGCAGTTTTTCAGGATACGAGCAGTTCTTC.